This record covers a single T cell receptor (beta chain). The table came from immunoSEQ multiplex PCR; TCRdb's copy has only in-frame clones and leaves some out. The sample includes approximately 90,000 clones, approximately 91% of them seen just once. This sample is part of a study of PD-1 blockade in classical Hodgkin lymphoma. After autologous stem cell transplantation all patients relapsed, and prior brentuximab vedotin exposure differed between cohorts. This CDR3 is built from 15 residues. Germline values: CDR1 SGHTA, CDR2 FQGNSA. Trimming at V came to 3 bases and at J to 2 bases, leaving 5 bases not matched to a gene.

The rearrangement links TRBV7-2 to TRBJ2-7; 9 bases fit TRBD1. The sequences come from peripheral blood mononuclear cells (PBMCs), collected before the second cycle of nivolumab. The sequence derives from a human donor with classical Hodgkin lymphoma. This CDR3 is CASSFRGQGPYEQYF. The CDR3 bases are TGTGCCAGCAGCTTCAGGGGACAGGGTCCCTACGAGCAGTACTTC.